This T cell receptor (beta chain) was captured in a study of blood T cell repertoires in COVID-19 (dated by TCRdb to 2018 to 2021). Regarding the study in general: Collaborator samples came from the United States, Italy and Spain and covered acute and convalescent phases of COVID-19. The material from the prospective study consisted of cDNA or gDNA derived from T cells, B-cell-depleted T cells, or PBMCs. Deeply sampled blood TCRbeta repertoires from subjects exposed to, actively infected with, or recovered from COVID-19 were included in the dataset. The repertoires were released in a freely available public database intended as a resource for research on the immune response to SARS-CoV-2. The samples were drawn from the first 160 participants of the ongoing ImmuneRACE study and from 950 to 1,500 subjects provided by 6 global collaborators. Sample metadata almost always included a de-identified subject ID, COVID-19 status, age in years and sex. HLA class I and class II types, where available, came from metadata supplied by the sample provider rather than from assay-based typing.

TCRbeta CDR3 regions were amplified from genomic DNA by means of the immunoSEQ Assay, a bias-controlled multiplex PCR. As for the original processing: The number of nucleated cells in each sample was estimated from the amplification of reference gene primers within the assay. To quantify the absolute abundance of each unique TCRbeta CDR3 rearrangement, sequence reads were collapsed and filtered. For each sample, productive Simpson clonality was calculated by taking the square root of Simpson's diversity index across productive rearrangements. The immuneACCESS repertoire file appears here via TCRdb, limited to in-frame rearrangements. These files lack a portion of the clones; in checked studies, under half of the deficit traces to unresolved V genes, and the cause of the others is not known. Clonal size and the V and J genes are those of that table, whereas D and trimming came from the DNA. Counted in this sample were 200,000 to 250,000 clones; more than 70% of them appeared once. Roughly 12% of the sample lies in the top ten.

General findings and caveats noted by the study authors: The quantity of clinical and demographic metadata differed by source and by participant and was supplied without curation.

Worth noting for this clone: Its antigen is not yet known. No base quality information exists; no much larger clone differs at one position.

V loses 3 bases of germline sequence and J loses 6 bases, and the interval between the two ends is 12 bases. CDR1 SGHRS and CDR2 YFSETQ were looked up in the germline V gene. The CDR3 spans 13 residues, from the cysteine through the phenylalanine. The only DNA kept is the CDR3, 39 bases in frame from the first base. Collaborating institutions collected whole blood in K2EDTA tubes following their own protocols. For TCRbeta analysis, collaborators shipped samples in one of three forms: frozen whole blood, isolated PBMCs, or DNA extracted from either of those sample types. The receptor's source is a man aged 80 or over with acute or convalescent COVID-19. The source material was peripheral blood. The chain uses TRBV5-1 and TRBJ1-1; matching of 5 bases hints at TRBD1 as the D gene. CDR3 reads: CASSSGQTAEAFF. The bases are TGCGCCAGCAGCTCCGGACAAACTGCTGAAGCTTTCTTT.